This passage covers 10 T cell receptor beta chains from one sample sequenced in a study of regulatory T cells in long-lasting Graves disease. This sample's time point: newly diagnosed GD, antithyroid drugs for less than 3 months. Researchers made the TCR library from RNA that was extracted from PBMCs. Sequencing libraries for TCR beta were prepared with iRepertoire HTBI primers and Arm-PCR of CDR3 regions. TCRdb re-derived calls from the multiplex PCR reads in MiXCR, one entry per CDR3 protein. The sample lists 250,000 to 400,000 distinct CDR3 sequences, about a sixth occurring once. The material was peripheral blood mononuclear cells (PBMCs), obtained at new diagnosis, from a patient treated with antithyroid drugs. Receptors were obtained from a female donor with Graves disease.

Details on this clonotype: A much more abundant neighbour one base away suggests this may be a read error. The chain joins TRBV7-2 to TRBJ2-1; 7 bases map to TRBD1. This CDR3 has 15 amino acids. Germline values: CDR1 SGHTA, CDR2 FQGNSA. As DNA, the CDR3 is TGTGCCAGCAGCTTAGGAAGGGGGCTCTACAATGGGCAGTTCTTC. Its translation is CASSLGRGLYNGQFF.

This chain uses TRBV7-9 with TRBJ1-1, with 9 bases matching TRBD1. Trimming at V came to 5 bases and at J to 4 bases, leaving 8 bases not matched to a gene. This CDR3 has 15 amino acids. Germline assignment: CDR1 SEHNR and CDR2 FQNEAQ (reference sequence). CDR3 bases: TGTGCCAGCAGCCCACAGGGGGCGCATCGCACTGAAGCTTTCTTT. This translates into CASSPQGAHRTEAFF.

The sample holds many counts of this clonotype. The chain recombines TRBV6-1 with TRBJ2-5, with D perhaps TRBD1 (5 bases). The CDR3 contains 16 residues. In germline, CDR1 is MNHNS, CDR2 SASEGT. Trimming took 5 bases from V and 4 from J, leaving 20 bases between them. Here the CDR3 reads CASSLGRERGLETQYF. The CDR3 DNA reads TGTGCCAGCAGTTTAGGCAGGGAAAGGGGATTAGAGACCCAGTACTTC.

Turning to this clonotype: A junction boundary mismatches the germline segment, possibly from a read error. V and J are TRBV7-7 and TRBJ1-1; D unclear. The CDR3 extends over 13 amino acids. The V gene's germline CDR1 is SSHAT and CDR2 FNYEAQ (reference sequence). The DNA for the CDR3 is TGTGCTAGCAGCCGGACGGTTAACGCTGAAGCTTTCTTT. Its translation: CASSRTVNAEAFF.

This clonotype was detected ten times or more. The chain recombines TRBV27 with TRBJ2-7, with 11 bases aligning to TRBD2. This CDR3 region has 15 residues. Trimming took 3 bases from V and 5 from J; bases not matched to a gene: 6. CDR1 is MNHEY, CDR2 SMNVEV, per germline (reference sequence). The CDR3 coding sequence is TGTGCCAGCAGTTTTGGTTCTAGCGGGAGGAACGAGCAGTACTTC. It codes for CASSFGSSGRNEQYF.

The table lists this clonotype with a count of one. The chain joins TRBV11-2 to TRBJ1-4; 8 bases map to TRBD1. After removal of 3 bases from V and 5 bases from J, the junction contained 8 bases not matched to a gene. There are 16 residues in the CDR3. Germline-derived CDR1 and CDR2 are SGHAT and FQNNGV. The CDR3 protein is CASSFRPWDRNEKLFF. The CDR3 DNA reads as TGTGCCAGCAGCTTTCGGCCTTGGGACAGGAATGAAAAACTGTTTTTT.

As regards this clonotype: The junction departs from the called germline gene at one end, perhaps through a read error. The chain links TRBV18 to TRBJ2-7; D is unclear. This CDR3 is 14 amino acids long. Germline CDR1 KGHSH, CDR2 LQKENI. CDR3 sequence reads: CASSPPRRAFEQCF. DNA of the CDR3: TGTGCCAGCTCACCACCGCGACGTGCGTTTGAGCAGTGCTTC.

On this clonotype itself: A much larger clonotype is one base distant, so this may be a read error. The CDR3 DNA is TGTGCCAGCCTTAGACAGGGGGCGAATGAGCAGTGCTTC. Encoded protein: CASLRQGANEQCF. The rearrangement joins TRBV6-2 or TRBV6-3 to TRBJ2-7; 10 bases align to TRBD1. The CDR3 spans 13 residues. Looked up from germline, CDR1 is MNHEY and CDR2 is SVGEGT.

The table lists this clonotype with many counts. The rearrangement links TRBV5-1 to TRBJ1-5; 12 bases line up with TRBD1. Germline V gene data show CDR1 as SGHRS and CDR2 as YFSETQ. Trimming at V came to 3 bases and at J to 6 bases, leaving 4 bases not matched to a gene. The CDR3 runs to 15 residues. The CDR3 nucleotides read TGCGCCAGCAGCTGGGGACAGGGGGCGGGTCAGCCCCAGCATTTT. Its translation: CASSWGQGAGQPQHF.

This clonotype occurred many times. CDR3 nucleotides: TGTGCCAGCAGTTACGTACCAGGAGGTTCCCAAGAGACCCAGTACTTC. Its translation: CASSYVPGGSQETQYF. This chain links TRBV6-5 with TRBJ2-5; the D gene is possibly TRBD2 (5 bases). Per the germline V gene, CDR1 is MNHEY and CDR2 is SVGAGI. The CDR3 covers 16 residues. Trimming removed 2 bases from V and 1 base from J, with 14 bases in between.